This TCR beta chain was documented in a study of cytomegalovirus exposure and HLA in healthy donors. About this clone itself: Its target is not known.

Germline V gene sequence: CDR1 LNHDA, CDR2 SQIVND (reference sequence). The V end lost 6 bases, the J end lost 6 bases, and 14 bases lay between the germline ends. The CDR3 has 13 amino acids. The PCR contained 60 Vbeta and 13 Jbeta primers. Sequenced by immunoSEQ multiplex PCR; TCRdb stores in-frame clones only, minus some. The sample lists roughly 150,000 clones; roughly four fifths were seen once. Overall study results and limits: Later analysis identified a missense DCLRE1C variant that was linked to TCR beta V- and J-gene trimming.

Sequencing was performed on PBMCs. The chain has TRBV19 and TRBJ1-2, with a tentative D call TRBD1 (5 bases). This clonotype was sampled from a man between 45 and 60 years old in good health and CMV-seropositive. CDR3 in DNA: TGTGCCAGTAGGGTCAGGGTGACGGATGGCTACACCTTC. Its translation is CASRVRVTDGYTF.